The T cell receptor (beta chain) under discussion was sequenced for a study of T cells after yellow fever vaccination. The germline V gene has CDR1 MNHNY and CDR2 SVGAGI (reference sequence). The CDR3 totals 16 residues. The germline V and J ends were trimmed by 2 bases and 6 bases, with 19 bases remaining between them. Overall study results and limits: It was a small share of clonotypes that appeared in both CD4 and CD8 compartments.

This clonotype was counted ten times or more. No antigen is known for it. One entry per CDR3 protein results from TCRdb running MiXCR on the 5' RACE reads. The data show around 310,000 distinct CDR3 sequences, approximately 4% seen once. The TCR sequence derives from a man between 18 and 35 years old who received the YFV17D yellow fever vaccine. The rearrangement links TRBV6-6 to TRBJ1-1, with no clear D. Sequenced here: PBMCs, sampled 15 days after the yellow fever booster vaccination. CDR3 sequence (DNA): TGTGCCAGCAGTTACGCCTGGGGAGGGATGGTTCCTGAAGCTTTCTTT. As protein: CASSYAWGGMVPEAFF.